What follows are 14 T cell receptor beta chains derived from one specimen sequenced in a study of blood T cell repertoires in COVID-19. TCRdb's table, derived via immunoSEQ multiplex PCR, lists solely in-frame clones and lacks some. The table includes 300,000 to 400,000 clones, roughly nine tenths detected once. Sequences were obtained from peripheral blood. Source of these receptors: a woman aged 30 to 39 with COVID-19, enrolled during active disease.

The chain has TRBV27 and TRBJ2-3, with 7 bases fitting TRBD1. The CDR3 extends over 15 amino acids. Losses at the gene ends were 1 base for V and 9 bases for J; bases not matched to a gene: 10. Germline loops: CDR1 MNHEY, CDR2 SMNVEV (reference sequence). CDR3 bases: TGTGCCAGCAGTTTATATGAGACAGGGAGTACGACGCAGTATTTT. It translates to CASSLYETGSTTQYF.

This clone showed up just a few times. The chain uses TRBV19 and TRBJ1-1; D ambiguous. V was clipped by 3 bases and J by 1 base, with 12 bases between them. This CDR3 is 15 amino acids long. Germline V CDR1 and CDR2: LNHDA, SQIVND (reference sequence). The CDR3: CASSIQHRGNTEAFF. As DNA, the CDR3 is TGTGCCAGTAGTATTCAGCACCGAGGGAACACTGAAGCTTTCTTT. Based on the CDR3 plus reference TRBV19 and TRBJ1-1, the full variable domain is DGGITQSPKYLFRKEGQNVTLSCEQNLNHDAMYWYRQDPGQGLRLIYYSQIVNDFQKGDIAEGYSVSREKKESFPLTVTSAQKNPTAFYLCASSIQHRGNTEAFFGQGTRLTVV.

V usage is TRBV28 and J usage is TRBJ2-7, with a weak D call TRBD1 (6 bases). The length of the CDR3 is 14 residues. Germline V CDR1 and CDR2: MDHEN, SYDVKM. Trimming left V 2 bases short and J 4 bases short, with 12 bases between. The CDR3 spells CASSLAGAEYEQYF. The DNA for the CDR3 is TGTGCCAGCAGTTTAGCAGGGGCGGAATACGAGCAGTACTTC. Based on the CDR3 plus reference TRBV28 and TRBJ2-7, the full variable domain is DVKVTQSSRYLVKRTGEKVFLECVQDMDHENMFWYRQDPGLGLRLIYFSYDVKMKEKGDIPEGYSVSREKKERFSLILESASTNQTSMYLCASSLAGAEYEQYFGPGTRLTVT.

The V and J genes are TRBV11-2 and TRBJ1-4; D remains unclear. V was clipped by 0 bases and J by 7 bases, with 15 bases between them. The CDR3 extends over 16 amino acids. Germline loops: CDR1 SGHAT, CDR2 FQNNGV. CDR3 coding DNA: TGTGCCAGCAGCTTAGATAGTTGGCAAGAGGTTGAAAAACTGTTTTTT. It specifies CASSLDSWQEVEKLFF.

V is TRBV19 and J is TRBJ1-5; TRBD1 matches at 7 bases. The CDR3 has 14 amino acids. The J segment lost 0 bases and the V segment lost 10 bases, leaving 6 bases of the junction unmatched. Germline loops: CDR1 LNHDA, CDR2 SQIVND (reference sequence). Here the CDR3 DNA reads TGTGCCACCTTGGGACAGAATAGCAATCAGCCCCAGCATTTT. This sequence encodes CATLGQNSNQPQHF.

The V call is TRBV10-3, the J call TRBJ2-6; TRBD1 matches at 12 bases. V dropped 3 bases and J dropped 4; count of bases not matched to a gene: 4. Germline assignment: CDR1 ENHRY and CDR2 SYGVKD. The CDR3 spans 17 residues. CDR3 in DNA: TGTGCCATCAGTGACGGGACAGGGGGCCCCGGGGCCAACGTCCTGACTTTC. Amino acid sequence: CAISDGTGGPGANVLTF.

This clone is a singleton in its sample. The V gene is TRBV6-2 or TRBV6-3, the J gene TRBJ2-7, with 7 bases identical to TRBD1. There are 16 residues in the CDR3. V shed 5 bases and J 1 base; nucleotides not matched to a gene: 11. Germline CDR1 is MNHEY and CDR2 is SVGEGT. The CDR3 here is CASSRRPGQRSYEQYV. The DNA for the CDR3 is TGTGCCAGCAGTCGTCGACCGGGACAGCGGTCCTACGAGCAGTACGTC.

The rearrangement joins TRBV7-2 to TRBJ2-5; D is perhaps TRBD1 (6 bases). Per germline, CDR1 SGHTA and CDR2 FQGNSA. The length of the CDR3 is 15 residues. V lost 5 bases to trimming and J lost 5 bases, with 18 bases between them. The CDR3 is CASSIRQARRETQYF. The DNA for the CDR3 is TGTGCCAGCAGCATACGACAGGCCCGAAGGGAGACCCAGTACTTC.

This chain uses TRBV28 with TRBJ2-7; 10 bases match TRBD1. V shed 8 bases and J 6 bases; nucleotides not matched to a gene: 16. The germline V gene has CDR1 MDHEN and CDR2 SYDVKM. CDR3 length equals 16 residues. Here the CDR3 DNA reads TGTGCCAGCCTCTCCGCGGGACAGGGGTTTCTCGGCGAGCAGTACTTC. It encodes CASLSAGQGFLGEQYF.

This chain connects TRBV24-1 to TRBJ2-3; D is unresolved. Germline CDR1 is KGHDR and CDR2 is SFDVKD. CDR3 length equals 14 residues. V lost 0 bases, J lost 4 bases, and 7 bases lay in between. As DNA, the CDR3 is TGTGCCACCAGTGATTTGACCGAGCCAGATACGCAGTATTTT. It is translated as CATSDLTEPDTQYF.

This rearrangement joins TRBV27 to TRBJ1-1; unclear D gene. The CDR3 consists of 14 residues. V lost 6 bases and J lost 1, with 12 bases in between. CDR1 is MNHEY and CDR2 is SMNVEV in the germline V gene (reference sequence). The CDR3 DNA reads as TGTGCCAGCAGCCTCGCACGAGGGAACACTGAAGCTTTCTTT. Amino acid sequence: CASSLARGNTEAFF.

The chain links TRBV5-1 to TRBJ2-5, with TRBD1 matching over 7 bases. Germline values: CDR1 SGHRS, CDR2 YFSETQ. V shed 7 bases and J 4 bases; nucleotides not matched to a gene: 10. The CDR3 runs to 14 residues. CDR3 in amino acids: CASSLTTGLETQYF. The DNA for the CDR3 is TGCGCCAGCTCCCTGACGACAGGGTTAGAGACCCAGTACTTC.

The rearrangement uses TRBV25-1 and TRBJ2-7; maybe TRBD1 (6 bases). Trimming took 4 bases from V and 7 from J, leaving 14 bases between them. The CDR3 has 13 residues. CDR1 and CDR2 (germline): MGHDK, SYGVNS. The CDR3 coding sequence is TGTGCCAGCAGTGTGTACAGGGTCGGGGAGCAGTACGTC. As protein: CASSVYRVGEQYV.

The rearrangement links TRBV14 to TRBJ2-1; the D gene is possibly TRBD2 (6 bases). Trimming removed 0 bases from V and 6 bases from J, with 15 bases in between. This CDR3 comprises 16 residues. Germline-derived CDR1 and CDR2 are SGHDN and FVKESK. The CDR3 loop is CASSQDWGRRGNEQFF. CDR3 sequence (DNA): TGTGCCAGCAGCCAAGATTGGGGGAGGCGGGGCAATGAGCAGTTCTTC.